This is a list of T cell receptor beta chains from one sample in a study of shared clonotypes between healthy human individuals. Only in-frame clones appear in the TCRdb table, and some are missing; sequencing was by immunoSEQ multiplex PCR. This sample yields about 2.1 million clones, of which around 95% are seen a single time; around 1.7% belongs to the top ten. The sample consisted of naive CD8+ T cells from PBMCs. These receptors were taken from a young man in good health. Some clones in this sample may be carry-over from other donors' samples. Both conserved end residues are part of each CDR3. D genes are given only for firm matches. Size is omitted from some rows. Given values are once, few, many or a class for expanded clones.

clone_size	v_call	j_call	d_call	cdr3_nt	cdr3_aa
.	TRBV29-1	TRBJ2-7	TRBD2	TGCAGCGTTGAAGGACTAGCGGGAGCTGGCGAGCAGTACTTC	CSVEGLAGAGEQYF
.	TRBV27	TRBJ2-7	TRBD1	TGTGCCAGCAGTTTAGTGGCAGGGGGAGCCTACGAGCAGTACTTC	CASSLVAGGAYEQYF
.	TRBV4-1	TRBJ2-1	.	TGCGCCAGCAGCCGGGACTCGCGGGGCTCCTACAATGAGCAGTTCTTC	CASSRDSRGSYNEQFF
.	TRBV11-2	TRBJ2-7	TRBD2	TGTGCCAGCAGCCTCCTAGCGGGAGGGCCTTACGAGCAGTACTTC	CASSLLAGGPYEQYF
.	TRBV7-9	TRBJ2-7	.	TGTGCCAGCAGCGTCGGCAGGGCCATCCCCTACGAGCAGTACTTC	CASSVGRAIPYEQYF
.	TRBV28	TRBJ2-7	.	TGTGCCAGCAGTTTCCCCGGGGCCCGCTACGAGCAGTACTTC	CASSFPGARYEQYF
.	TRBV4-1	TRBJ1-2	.	TGCGCCAGCAGCCAAGTGGCAGGCATTAACTATGGCTACACCTTC	CASSQVAGINYGYTF
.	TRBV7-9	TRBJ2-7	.	TGTGCCAGCAGCCGCTTCGTCCCCGAGCAGTACTTC	CASSRFVPEQYF
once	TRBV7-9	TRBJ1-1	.	TGTGCCAGCAGCTCCCAGTCTACTCGGGACACTGAAGCTTTCTTT	CASSSQSTRDTEAFF
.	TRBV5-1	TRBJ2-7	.	TGCGCCAGCAGCTTGGCGGGGGTTGTAAGGTACGAGCAGTACTTC	CASSLAGVVRYEQYF
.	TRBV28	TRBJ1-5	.	TGTGCCAGCAGTCTTTTTGGGGAAAGCAATCAGCCCCAGCATTTT	CASSLFGESNQPQHF
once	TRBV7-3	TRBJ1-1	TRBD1	TGTGCCAGCAGAGGGACAGGGGAAACTGAAGCTTTCTTT	CASRGTGETEAFF
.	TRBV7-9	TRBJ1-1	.	TGTGCCAGCAGCTGGGACTCGAACACTGAAGCTTTCTTT	CASSWDSNTEAFF
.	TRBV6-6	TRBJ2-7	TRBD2	TGTGCCAGCAGAGCTCAAAAGCGGGAGGGAGGTTGGGAGCAGTACTTC	CASRAQKREGGWEQYF
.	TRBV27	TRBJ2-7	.	TGTGCCAGCAGCCTGCTAGCGAACCCCTACGAGCAGTACTTC	CASSLLANPYEQYF
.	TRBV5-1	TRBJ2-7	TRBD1	TGCGCCAGCAGCCCGGGACAGGGTTTAGCCTACGAGCAGTACTTC	CASSPGQGLAYEQYF
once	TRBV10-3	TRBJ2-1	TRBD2	TGTGCCGCGACAGCGGGGCCCTACAATGAGCAGTTCTTC	CAATAGPYNEQFF
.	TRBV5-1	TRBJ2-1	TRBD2	TGCGCCAGCAGCATCTCTATGGGTGGCCTAGCGGGAAGCAATGAGCAGTTCTTC	CASSISMGGLAGSNEQFF
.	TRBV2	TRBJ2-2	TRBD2	TGTGCCGCGAGGCCCGTGGGGGGGAGAGCGCGGGCCGGGGAGCTGTTTTTT	CAARPVGGRARAGELFF
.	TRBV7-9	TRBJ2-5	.	TGTGCCAGCAGCTCGGACAAAGAGACCCAGTACTTC	CASSSDKETQYF
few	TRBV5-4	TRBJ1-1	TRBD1	TGTGCCAGCAGCTTTCTGTCAGGGGGCACTGAAGCTTTCTTT	CASSFLSGGTEAFF
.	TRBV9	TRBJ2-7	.	TGTGCCAGCAGCGTGGCCGGGGCCCAGACAGAGCAGTACTTC	CASSVAGAQTEQYF
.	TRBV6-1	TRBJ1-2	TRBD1	TGTGCCAGCAGTGACAGGGACAGGGAAGGCCCAGTTTATGGCTACACCTTC	CASSDRDREGPVYGYTF
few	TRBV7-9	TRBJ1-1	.	TGTGCCAGCAGCACCCCAGGAGTGATGAACACTGAAGCTTTCTTT	CASSTPGVMNTEAFF
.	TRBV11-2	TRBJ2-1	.	TGTGCCAGCAGCTTATCGGGATCTAGCCACCGGACATACAATGAGCAGTTCTTC	CASSLSGSSHRTYNEQFF
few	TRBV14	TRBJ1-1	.	TGTGCCAGCAGCCCCGGACAATGGCTTCAGAACACTGAAGCTTTCTTT	CASSPGQWLQNTEAFF
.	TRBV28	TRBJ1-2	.	TGTGCCAGCAGTTTATTTGTAATCGCTAACTATGGCTACACCTTC	CASSLFVIANYGYTF
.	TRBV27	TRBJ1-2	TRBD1	TGTGCCAGCAGTTTATCCGGGACAGTCTTCTATGGCTACACCTTC	CASSLSGTVFYGYTF
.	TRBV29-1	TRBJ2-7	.	TGCAGCGTTGAAGATCCAAGCGGGGAGCAGTACTTC	CSVEDPSGEQYF
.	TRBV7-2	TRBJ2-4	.	TGTGCCAGCAGCCGGGGGCGGGGCAGCCTAGCCAAAAACATTCAGTACTTC	CASSRGRGSLAKNIQYF
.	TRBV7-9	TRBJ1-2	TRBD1	TGTGCCAGCAGCTTGGGGACAGGGGGCGACGGCTACACCTTC	CASSLGTGGDGYTF
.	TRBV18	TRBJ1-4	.	TGTGCCAGCTCACCGCTCCGAGAGGGATCAACTGGGGTAACTAATGAAAAACTGTTTTTT	CASSPLREGSTGVTNEKLFF
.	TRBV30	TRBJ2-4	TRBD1	TGTGCCTGGAGTCACACACCCGGACAGGGGGGACTTCAGTACTTC	CAWSHTPGQGGLQYF
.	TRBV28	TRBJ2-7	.	TGTGCCAGCAGTTTCGAGGTTGAGCAGTACTTC	CASSFEVEQYF
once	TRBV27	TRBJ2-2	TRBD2	TGTGCCAGCAATGGAGGGACTAGCGGGAGGACCGGGGAGCTGTTTTTT	CASNGGTSGRTGELFF
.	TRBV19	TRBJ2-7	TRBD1	TGTGCCACACGGGGACAGGACTCCTACGAGCAGTACTTC	CATRGQDSYEQYF